One sample yielded the 26 T cell receptor beta chains listed below, sequenced in a study of blood T cell repertoires in COVID-19. Libraries were prepared by immunoSEQ multiplex PCR; TCRdb keeps only in-frame clonotypes and omits some of them. Counted here are 110,000 or so clones, about 83% occurring once; the ten biggest clones make up 6.2%. Sequencing input: peripheral blood. These receptors originate from a man aged 65 to 85 with acute or convalescent COVID-19.

This chain connects TRBV28 to TRBJ2-1; 10 bases are shared with TRBD2. J gave up 8 bases and V 6 bases, and 10 bases lay outside the gene matches. The germline CDR1 and CDR2 sequences are MDHEN and SYDVKM. CDR3 length equals 15 residues. CDR3 region: CASRIGSGRLYEQFF. The CDR3 bases are TGTGCCAGCAGGATAGGTAGCGGGAGGCTCTATGAGCAGTTCTTC.

The chain joins TRBV4-1 to TRBJ1-5; 12 nucleotides agree with TRBD1. This CDR3 contains 17 residues. V lost 2 bases to trimming and J lost 6 bases; unmatched junction nucleotides: 8. CDR1 is MGHRA and CDR2 is YSYEKL in the germline V gene. The CDR3 here is CASSQKGGQGASQPQHF. In DNA, the CDR3 is TGCGCCAGCAGCCAAAAGGGGGGACAGGGGGCAAGTCAGCCCCAGCATTTT.

The rearrangement uses TRBV12-3 or TRBV12-4 and TRBJ1-1; a weak D match, TRBD1 (5 bases). The length of the CDR3 is 13 residues. V was pared by 6 bases and J by 3 bases, with 11 bases between. The CDR3 DNA reads as TGTGCCAGCAGCCCCTGGGGGGACACTGAAGCTTTCTTT. It yields the protein CASSPWGDTEAFF.

This clone has just a few counts. J is TRBJ1-5 and V is TRBV4-1, with a weak D call TRBD1 (6 bases). This CDR3 is built from 15 residues. Germline CDR1 is MGHRA and CDR2 is YSYEKL. V was clipped by 5 bases and J by 6 bases, with 17 bases between them. The CDR3 loop reads CASSEQGPLSQPQHF. CDR3 nucleotide sequence: TGCGCCAGCAGCGAACAGGGTCCGCTATCTCAGCCCCAGCATTTT.

The V and J genes are TRBV9 and TRBJ2-7; 7 bases line up with TRBD1. The CDR3 runs 15 residues. Germline V lookup: CDR1 SGDLS, CDR2 YYNGEE. V lost 1 base and J lost 3; bases outside the gene matches: 7. The CDR3 region has the DNA TGTGCCAGCAGCGTAAGCGACAGGGCCCGCTACGAGCAGTACTTC. Amino acid sequence: CASSVSDRARYEQYF.

The table lists this clone with a few counts. This chain links TRBV2 with TRBJ2-2; 10 nucleotides match TRBD2. The germline V gene has CDR1 SNHLY and CDR2 FYNNEI. The CDR3 has 15 residues. Unmatched junction bases numbered 2, after V lost 6 bases and J lost 1 base. CDR3 coding DNA: TGTGCCAGCAGGCGACTAGCGGGGAACACCGGGGAGCTGTTTTTT. Its protein product is CASRRLAGNTGELFF.

In DNA form, the CDR3 reads TGTGCCAGCAGCTTAGGAGGAAGTTCCCCGACTGGAAACACCATATATTTT. Amino acid sequence: CASSLGGSSPTGNTIYF. The chain is built from TRBV11-3 and TRBJ1-3; D gene unclear. The CDR3 has 17 residues. Germline loops: CDR1 SGHNT, CDR2 YENEEA. Trimming shortened V by 1 base and J by 2 bases, and 15 bases separated the two germline ends.

This chain links TRBV18 with TRBJ1-6, with TRBD1 matching over 9 bases. V dropped 4 bases and J dropped 0; count of bases not matched to a gene: 4. CDR1 KGHSH and CDR2 LQKENI come from the germline V gene. The CDR3 consists of 17 residues. The CDR3 coding sequence is TGTGCCAGCTCACAAACGACAGGGGGCTCCTATAATTCACCCCTCCACTTT. This gives the protein CASSQTTGGSYNSPLHF.

V and J are TRBV19 and TRBJ1-5, with D tentatively TRBD1 (6 bases). This CDR3 has 16 amino acids. Germline values: CDR1 LNHDA, CDR2 SQIVND (reference sequence). V lost 4 bases and J 1 base, leaving 14 bases between the germline ends. The CDR3 DNA reads TGTGCCAGTAGTACTCTCGGACAGAGGAGCAATCAGCCCCAGCATTTT. It specifies CASSTLGQRSNQPQHF. Looking up the rest from reference TRBV19 and TRBJ1-5 gives the full variable domain: DGGITQSPKYLFRKEGQNVTLSCEQNLNHDAMYWYRQDPGQGLRLIYYSQIVNDFQKGDIAEGYSVSREKKESFPLTVTSAQKNPTAFYLCASSTLGQRSNQPQHFGDGTRLSIL.

The chain is built from TRBV6-5 and TRBJ2-1, with D perhaps TRBD1 (6 bases). CDR3 size: 13 residues. Germline CDR1 reads MNHEY; CDR2 reads SVGAGI. Trimming took off 3 bases at V and 13 bases at J, with 16 bases between the two ends. The CDR3 protein is CASSYPAAGDQFF. The CDR3 nucleotides are TGTGCCAGCAGTTATCCCGCGGCAGGGGACCAGTTCTTC.

This rearrangement joins TRBV3-1 (or the pseudogene TRBV3-2) to TRBJ2-2; no definite D call. The V gene lost 4 bases and the J gene lost 5 bases, with 14 bases spanning the gap. The CDR3 covers 15 residues. Per germline, CDR1 LGHDT and CDR2 YNNKEL (reference sequence). The CDR3 nucleotides are TGTGCCAGCAGCCTTTCTAGTCCTGGGACCGGGGAGCTGTTTTTT. This gives the protein CASSLSSPGTGELFF.

CDR3 nucleotide sequence: TGTGCCAGCAGTCGAGATTCCTCAGTAGCTTCACCCCTCCACTTT. This codes for CASSRDSSVASPLHF. The chain has TRBV9 and TRBJ1-6; the D is unclear. Trimming stripped 5 bases from V and 9 bases from J, with 18 bases between. CDR1 is SGDLS and CDR2 is YYNGEE in the germline V gene. The CDR3 extends over 15 amino acids.

This clone has just one count. The chain combines TRBV24-1 with TRBJ1-1, with unresolved D. Germline assignment: CDR1 KGHDR and CDR2 SFDVKD. V shed 4 bases and J shed 10 bases, with 18 bases lying between them. This CDR3 has 14 amino acids. The CDR3 region has the DNA TGTGCCACCAGTGACGCTAGGGTCTCTGGAGGAGCTTTCTTT. Its protein is CATSDARVSGGAFF.

This clone has just a few counts. The V call is TRBV28, the J call TRBJ1-2; D is possibly TRBD1 (6 bases). The CDR3 has 15 residues. Germline CDR1 and CDR2: MDHEN and SYDVKM. The V end was cut by 8 bases, the J end by 7 bases, with 23 bases between. The CDR3, as DNA: TGTGCCAGCGCAAGCCCCGGACAGCGGATATTTGGCTACACCTTC. As protein: CASASPGQRIFGYTF.

J is TRBJ2-3 and V is TRBV18; 8 nucleotides align to TRBD2. Per germline, CDR1 KGHSH and CDR2 LQKENI. The V gene end was trimmed by 2 bases and the J gene end by 3 bases; junction bases not matched to a gene: 4. The CDR3 runs 15 residues. The CDR3 spells CASSPFGGATDTQYF. The CDR3 region has the DNA TGTGCCAGCTCACCATTCGGGGGGGCAACAGATACGCAGTATTTT. Looking up the rest from reference TRBV18 and TRBJ2-3 gives the full variable domain: NAGVMQNPRHLVRRRGQEARLRCSPMKGHSHVYWYRQLPEEGLKFMVYLQKENIIDESGMPKERFSAEFPKEGPSILRIQQVVRGDSAAYFCASSPFGGATDTQYFGPGTRLTVL.

This chain joins TRBV13 and TRBJ2-5; weak D call: TRBD2 (7 bases). The CDR3 totals 15 residues. V lost 1 base, J lost 4 bases, and 13 bases lay in between. Germline lookup yields CDR1 PRHDT and CDR2 FYEKMQ (reference sequence). The CDR3 DNA sequence: TGTGCCAGCAGCTTAGCGGGGGGCCGGTCAGAGACCCAGTACTTC. Translating it yields CASSLAGGRSETQYF. Filled out from reference TRBV13 and TRBJ2-5, the complete variable domain reads AAGVIQSPRHLIKEKRETATLKCYPIPRHDTVYWYQQGPGQDPQFLISFYEKMQSDKGSIPDRFSAQQFSDYHSELNMSSLELGDSALYFCASSLAGGRSETQYFGPGTRLLVL.

The chain links TRBV6-2 or TRBV6-3 to TRBJ2-3; 12 bases are shared with TRBD2. Germline CDR1 and CDR2: MNHEY and SVGEGT. This CDR3 spans 17 amino acids. Unmatched junction bases numbered 5, after V lost 0 bases and J lost 4 bases. The CDR3 loop is CASSYSGLAGLADTQYF. The CDR3 DNA sequence: TGTGCCAGCAGTTACTCCGGACTAGCGGGACTCGCAGATACGCAGTATTTT.

The chain joins TRBV7-2 to TRBJ1-2; D might be TRBD1 (6 bases). The V end was cut by 4 bases, the J end by 4 bases, with 13 bases between. The germline V gene encodes CDR1 SGHTA and CDR2 FQGNSA. The CDR3 runs 14 residues. The CDR3 spells CASSSWGGVYGYTF. Here the CDR3 DNA reads TGTGCCAGCAGCTCTTGGGGGGGCGTCTATGGCTACACCTTC.

The chain has TRBV30 and TRBJ1-6; D not certain. Germline V gene data show CDR1 as GTSNPN and CDR2 as SVGIG (reference sequence). The CDR3 totals 13 residues. The V gene lost 6 bases and the J gene lost 9 bases, with 15 bases spanning the gap. The CDR3 coding sequence is TGTGCCTGTTCGATCGGGGAACTTTCACCCCTCCACTTT. As protein: CACSIGELSPLHF.

Here the CDR3 reads CSVAGDEGTGELFF. In DNA form, the CDR3 reads TGCAGCGTTGCGGGGGATGAAGGTACCGGGGAGCTGTTTTTT. The chain is built from TRBV29-1 and TRBJ2-2; TRBD2 is a possible D gene (6 bases). This CDR3 is 14 amino acids long. Germline CDR1 reads SQVTM; CDR2 reads ANQGSEA. V lost 4 bases and J 5 bases, leaving 14 bases between the germline ends.

This chain joins TRBV7-9 and TRBJ1-1; 8 nucleotides agree with TRBD1. Trimming at V came to 3 bases and at J to 5 bases, leaving 11 bases not matched to a gene. Germline V gene lookup returns CDR1 SEHNR and CDR2 FQNEAQ (reference sequence). The CDR3 loop spans 16 amino acids. As DNA, the CDR3 is TGTGCCAGCAGCTTCCCCGAACGGACAGGGAGGACTGAAGCTTTCTTT. Protein product: CASSFPERTGRTEAFF.

V and J are TRBV9 and TRBJ2-1; D gene ambiguous. The CDR3 consists of 14 residues. The V gene's germline CDR1 is SGDLS and CDR2 YYNGEE. Trimming stripped 5 bases from V and 2 bases from J, with 11 bases between. CDR3 amino acids: CASSPEVTYNEQFF. The CDR3 bases are TGTGCCAGCAGTCCAGAAGTCACCTACAATGAGCAGTTCTTC.

About this clone: A clone one base away is much larger, so this may be a read error. The chain uses TRBV12-3 or TRBV12-4 and TRBJ2-7; D gene ambiguous. The CDR3 loop spans 12 amino acids. V gave up 5 bases and J gave up 2 bases, with 7 bases separating them. CDR3: CASSPDTYEQYF. CDR3 sequence (DNA): TGTGCCAGCAGTCCAGACACCTACGAGCAGTACTTC.

This clone was seen a handful of times. This chain connects TRBV2 to TRBJ1-4; D perhaps matches TRBD1 (6 bases). Trimming pared 6 bases from V and 8 bases from J, leaving 16 bases between. Germline-derived CDR1 and CDR2 are SNHLY and FYNNEI. CDR3 size: 14 residues. The chain's CDR3 is CASSYQGLGEKLFF. CDR3 sequence (DNA): TGTGCCAGCAGCTACCAGGGGTTAGGCGAAAAACTGTTTTTT.

There are a few counts of this clone. The gene calls are TRBV18 and TRBJ2-7; tentative D call: TRBD2 (5 bases). Trimming shortened V by 4 bases and J by 2 bases, and 18 bases separated the two germline ends. From germline, CDR1 is KGHSH and CDR2 LQKENI. CDR3 length: 16 residues. The CDR3: CASSHPSERWAYEQYF. The CDR3 DNA reads TGTGCCAGCTCACACCCCTCGGAGCGGTGGGCCTACGAGCAGTACTTC.

This clone was counted once. This sequence joins TRBV5-5 and TRBJ2-6, with TRBD1 matching 8 bases. V lost 4 bases to trimming and J lost 4 bases; unmatched junction nucleotides: 10. Germline CDR1 reads SGHKS; CDR2 reads YYEKEE (reference sequence). This CDR3 is built from 17 residues. This CDR3 reads CASSDWRDRTGANVLTF. Written as DNA, the CDR3 is TGTGCCAGCAGCGATTGGAGGGACAGGACCGGGGCCAACGTCCTGACTTTC.